What follows are 2 T cell receptor beta chains derived from one specimen sequenced in a study of shared clonotypes between healthy human individuals. Clones were read by immunoSEQ multiplex PCR, and TCRdb kept only the in-frame ones, dropping some. The sample consists of some 380,000 clones, 90% to 97% of them appearing once. Input material: memory CD8+ T cells sorted from blood. Subset defined: CD45RO+ cells pooled with CCR7-negative TemRA cells. These receptors all come from a man aged 25 to 40 in good health.

In nucleotides, the CDR3 is TGCGCCAGCAGTGGCGTTAGCGGGAGTGCGGATGAGCAGTTCTTC. It codes for CASSGVSGSADEQFF. This chain joins TRBV10-2 and TRBJ2-1; the match to TRBD2 covers 9 bases. The junction had 9 bases not matched to a gene; V was cut back by 4 bases and J by 8 bases. CDR3 length: 15 residues. In germline, CDR1 is WSHSY, CDR2 SAAADI.

This chain uses TRBV5-1 with TRBJ2-3, with 8 nucleotides matching TRBD1. Per the germline V gene, CDR1 is SGHRS and CDR2 is YFSETQ. V lost 7 bases to trimming and J lost 4 bases; unmatched junction nucleotides: 17. The CDR3 totals 17 residues. This CDR3 reads CASLTGGTGGGADTQYF. The CDR3 region has the DNA TGCGCCAGCCTCACCGGTGGAACAGGGGGAGGCGCAGATACGCAGTATTTT.